A selection of T cell receptor beta chains follows, all from one sample in a study of blood T cells in healthy people across ages. TCRdb re-analysed the 5' RACE reads in MiXCR, keeping a single row per CDR3 protein. The sample lists 1.5 million to 1.9 million distinct CDR3 sequences, approximately 42% seen once, with approximately 4.1% in the top ten. Sequencing was performed on blood. The source is a woman between 18 and 30 years old in good health. The CDR3 runs from the conserved cysteine through the conserved F or W. Fields, in order: clone size, D gene, V gene, J gene, CDR3 DNA, CDR3 protein. A D gene is named only where the DNA matches it firmly. The listing skips clone size in some rows; elsewhere it reads once, few, many or a size class.

abundance: many; d_gene: -; v_gene: TRBV7-9; j_gene: TRBJ2-3; CDR3nt: TGTGCCAGCAGTCTGGTGAGGGCAGATACGCAGTATTTT; CDR3aa: CASSLVRADTQYF
abundance: -; d_gene: -; v_gene: TRBV29-1; j_gene: TRBJ1-2; CDR3nt: TGCAGCGCCCCTGGAGGGACGGAGTATGGCTACACCTTC; CDR3aa: CSAPGGTEYGYTF
abundance: few; d_gene: -; v_gene: TRBV6-1; j_gene: TRBJ1-1; CDR3nt: TGTGCCAGCAGGCCAACGGGACGTGGGTTCCCTGAAGCTTTCTTT; CDR3aa: CASRPTGRGFPEAFF
abundance: -; d_gene: TRBD1; v_gene: TRBV7-9; j_gene: TRBJ2-7; CDR3nt: TGTGCCAGCAGCCCCTCCCCACAGGGGTGGTCCCCATACAATGAGCAGTACTTC; CDR3aa: CASSPSPQGWSPYNEQYF
abundance: few; d_gene: -; v_gene: TRBV20-1; j_gene: TRBJ2-7; CDR3nt: TGCAGTGCTAGAGACGCTGGCAGGGGTTACAAAAGCTCCTACGAGCAGTACTTC; CDR3aa: CSARDAGRGYKSSYEQYF
abundance: few; d_gene: -; v_gene: TRBV10-3; j_gene: TRBJ2-3; CDR3nt: TGTGCCATCACCGCCGGGGATACGCAGTATTTT; CDR3aa: CAITAGDTQYF
abundance: -; d_gene: -; v_gene: TRBV21-1; j_gene: TRBJ2-6; CDR3nt: TGTGCCATCCTTCGCAGCAGGGGTCCCCTCAGCATCCTGACTTTC; CDR3aa: CAILRSRGPLSILTF
abundance: -; d_gene: -; v_gene: TRBV19; j_gene: TRBJ2-1; CDR3nt: TGTGCCAGTAGTGCGACAGGATTCAATGAGCAGTTCTTC; CDR3aa: CASSATGFNEQFF
abundance: -; d_gene: -; v_gene: TRBV20-1; j_gene: TRBJ2-1; CDR3nt: TGCAGTGCTAGAGATCTCAACGGGGGCTACAATGAGCAGTTCTTC; CDR3aa: CSARDLNGGYNEQFF
abundance: once; d_gene: -; v_gene: TRBV27; j_gene: TRBJ1-5; CDR3nt: TGTGCCAGCGGGATCGCGAAGGCGTCAGATACAAATCAGCCCCAGCATTTT; CDR3aa: CASGIAKASDTNQPQHF
abundance: few; d_gene: TRBD1; v_gene: TRBV20-1; j_gene: TRBJ1-3; CDR3nt: TGCAGTGCTAGAAGCTCCGGGACAGGGGGAAACACCATATATTTT; CDR3aa: CSARSSGTGGNTIYF
abundance: -; d_gene: -; v_gene: TRBV20-1; j_gene: TRBJ2-3; CDR3nt: TGCAGTGCTATCCCCGGGGCCAGCACAGATACGCAGTATTTT; CDR3aa: CSAIPGASTDTQYF
abundance: -; d_gene: -; v_gene: TRBV12-3/TRBV12-4; j_gene: TRBJ1-2; CDR3nt: TGTGCCAGCGAGGGACACGGCGTTCTTAACTATGGCTACACCTTC; CDR3aa: CASEGHGVLNYGYTF
abundance: -; d_gene: -; v_gene: TRBV28; j_gene: TRBJ2-1; CDR3nt: TGTGCCAGCAGGTCCCTTTCCCTAGGAGGGAGTTACCCCGACAATGAGCAGTTCTTC; CDR3aa: CASRSLSLGGSYPDNEQFF
abundance: -; d_gene: -; v_gene: TRBV7-8; j_gene: TRBJ2-3; CDR3nt: TGTGCCAGCAGCTTAGCGGAGGGGATAAGGGCAGGGGGTACAGATACGCAGTATTTT; CDR3aa: CASSLAEGIRAGGTDTQYF
abundance: few; d_gene: -; v_gene: TRBV6-5; j_gene: TRBJ1-2; CDR3nt: TGTGCCAGCAGTTACGGGGGCCAGGGCTACACCTTC; CDR3aa: CASSYGGQGYTF
abundance: -; d_gene: TRBD1; v_gene: TRBV6-1; j_gene: TRBJ1-1; CDR3nt: TGTGCCAGCAGTGCTGGACAGGGGGACACTGAAGCTTTCTTT; CDR3aa: CASSAGQGDTEAFF
abundance: -; d_gene: TRBD1; v_gene: TRBV20-1; j_gene: TRBJ1-2; CDR3nt: TGCAGTGCTAGATTACGGACAGGGACCCTCTATGGCTACACCTTC; CDR3aa: CSARLRTGTLYGYTF
abundance: -; d_gene: TRBD1; v_gene: TRBV4-2; j_gene: TRBJ1-5; CDR3nt: TGTGCCAGCAGCCAAGATCGTGGGACAGGAGGTCAGCCCCAGCATTTT; CDR3aa: CASSQDRGTGGQPQHF
abundance: -; d_gene: TRBD2; v_gene: TRBV20-1; j_gene: TRBJ2-1; CDR3nt: TGCAGTGCTTGGAAAGGGCTAGCGGGAAGCTCCTACAATGAGCAGTTCTTC; CDR3aa: CSAWKGLAGSSYNEQFF
abundance: -; d_gene: TRBD2; v_gene: TRBV7-9; j_gene: TRBJ2-1; CDR3nt: TGTGCCAGCAGCTCTTCGGGACTAGCGGGCACGGAGCAGTTCTTC; CDR3aa: CASSSSGLAGTEQFF
abundance: -; d_gene: TRBD2; v_gene: TRBV11-2; j_gene: TRBJ2-5; CDR3nt: TGTGCCAGCAGGATGCGGGGGGCCTCCAATGAGCAGTACTTC; CDR3aa: CASRMRGASNEQYF
abundance: -; d_gene: -; v_gene: TRBV10-3; j_gene: TRBJ2-1; CDR3nt: TGTGCCATCAGTGTTCTGGCAGGAGAGACCCAGTTCTTC; CDR3aa: CAISVLAGETQFF
abundance: many; d_gene: -; v_gene: TRBV7-6; j_gene: TRBJ2-7; CDR3nt: TGTGCCAGCAGCTTAGCGGGGGAGCAGTACTTC; CDR3aa: CASSLAGEQYF
abundance: few; d_gene: -; v_gene: TRBV11-2; j_gene: TRBJ1-1; CDR3nt: TGTGCCAGCAGCTCCGGAGCTGGCACTGAAGCTTTCTTT; CDR3aa: CASSSGAGTEAFF
abundance: -; d_gene: TRBD1; v_gene: TRBV20-1; j_gene: TRBJ1-5; CDR3nt: TGCAGTGCCGTCCGGACAGGGGGCTCTTGGCCCCAGCATTTT; CDR3aa: CSAVRTGGSWPQHF
abundance: -; d_gene: TRBD2; v_gene: TRBV6-2/TRBV6-3; j_gene: TRBJ2-7; CDR3nt: TGTGCCAGCAGTTACAGAACTAGCGGGAGCGGTTGGGCCTACGAGCAGTACTTC; CDR3aa: CASSYRTSGSGWAYEQYF
abundance: few; d_gene: TRBD1; v_gene: TRBV5-1; j_gene: TRBJ2-7; CDR3nt: TGCGCCAGCAGCTTGGACCCGGGACAGTCCTACGAGCAGTACTTC; CDR3aa: CASSLDPGQSYEQYF
abundance: few; d_gene: -; v_gene: TRBV12-3/TRBV12-4; j_gene: TRBJ2-5; CDR3nt: TGTGCCAGCAGTTTATTCGGAGCTCCAGAGACCCAGTACTTC; CDR3aa: CASSLFGAPETQYF
abundance: -; d_gene: -; v_gene: TRBV10-3; j_gene: TRBJ2-3; CDR3nt: TGTGCCATCAGTGGTGTGGGGGGCCCCACAGATACGCAGTATTTT; CDR3aa: CAISGVGGPTDTQYF
abundance: -; d_gene: TRBD2; v_gene: TRBV28; j_gene: TRBJ2-3; CDR3nt: TGTGCCAGCGTGGCTAGCGGGAGGGCACTTCTAGATACGCAGTATTTT; CDR3aa: CASVASGRALLDTQYF
abundance: -; d_gene: TRBD2; v_gene: TRBV7-9; j_gene: TRBJ2-1; CDR3nt: TGTGCCAGCAGCTTGCAACACCTAGCGGAGTACAATGAGCAGTTCTTC; CDR3aa: CASSLQHLAEYNEQFF
abundance: few; d_gene: -; v_gene: TRBV7-3; j_gene: TRBJ2-3; CDR3nt: TGTGCCAGCAGCTTATTCCCGCCCCCAGATACGCAGTATTTT; CDR3aa: CASSLFPPPDTQYF
abundance: few; d_gene: -; v_gene: TRBV5-1; j_gene: TRBJ2-1; CDR3nt: TGCGCCAGCAGCTTGGATACAGTCCCTAAAATCGATGAGCAGTTCTTC; CDR3aa: CASSLDTVPKIDEQFF
abundance: -; d_gene: -; v_gene: TRBV12-3/TRBV12-4; j_gene: TRBJ2-7; CDR3nt: TGTGCCAGCAGTCCTTACGCGGGTGTCTCCTACGAGCAGTACTTC; CDR3aa: CASSPYAGVSYEQYF
abundance: -; d_gene: -; v_gene: TRBV6-1; j_gene: TRBJ1-2; CDR3nt: TGTGCCAGCAGTGAAAGGGGTCAGACTGGCTACACCTTC; CDR3aa: CASSERGQTGYTF
abundance: -; d_gene: TRBD1; v_gene: TRBV28; j_gene: TRBJ2-1; CDR3nt: TGTGCCAGCACCGCCGGGGACAGGAAGCAGTTCTTC; CDR3aa: CASTAGDRKQFF
abundance: few; d_gene: -; v_gene: TRBV5-6; j_gene: TRBJ1-2; CDR3nt: TGTGCCAGCAGCTTCCCGAACACCTATGGCTACACCTTC; CDR3aa: CASSFPNTYGYTF
abundance: few; d_gene: TRBD2; v_gene: TRBV12-3/TRBV12-4; j_gene: TRBJ2-3; CDR3nt: TGTGCCAGCACCCCAGGTCGGGCTAGCGGGGAAGATACGCAGTATTTT; CDR3aa: CASTPGRASGEDTQYF
abundance: few; d_gene: -; v_gene: TRBV4-1; j_gene: TRBJ2-1; CDR3nt: TGCGCCAGCAGCCAGACCTCTGGGGGCGTTTACAATGAGCAGTTCTTC; CDR3aa: CASSQTSGGVYNEQFF
abundance: -; d_gene: -; v_gene: TRBV6-1; j_gene: TRBJ1-5; CDR3nt: TGTGCCAGCAGTGAATACCCCACAGGGCGTCAGCCCCAGCATTTT; CDR3aa: CASSEYPTGRQPQHF
abundance: -; d_gene: -; v_gene: TRBV20-1; j_gene: TRBJ2-7; CDR3nt: TGCAGTGCTAGGGGTTCGGGATCCTACAATGAGCAGTACTTC; CDR3aa: CSARGSGSYNEQYF